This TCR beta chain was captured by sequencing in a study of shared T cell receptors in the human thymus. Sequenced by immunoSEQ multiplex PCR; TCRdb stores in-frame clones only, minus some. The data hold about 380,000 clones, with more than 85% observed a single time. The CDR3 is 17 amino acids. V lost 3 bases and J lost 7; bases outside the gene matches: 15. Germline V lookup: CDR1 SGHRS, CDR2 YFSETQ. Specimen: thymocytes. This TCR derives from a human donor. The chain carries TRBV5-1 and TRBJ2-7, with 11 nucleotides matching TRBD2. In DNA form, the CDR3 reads TGCGCCAGCAGCTCCATAGCGGGAGGGTCCCCCGTGGGGGAGCAGTACTTC. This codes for CASSSIAGGSPVGEQYF.